What follows are 20 T cell receptor beta chains derived from one specimen sequenced in a study of control samples from healthy donors and cancer patients. Method: immunoSEQ multiplex PCR; TCRdb's copy keeps in-frame clones and lacks some. The sample lists 20,000 or so clones; approximately 85% were seen once. Input material: PBMCs. All receptors come from a man in his fifties or sixties with head and neck cancer.

The chain employs TRBV6-5 and TRBJ1-2; the D gene is possibly TRBD1 (5 bases). Trimming took 4 bases from V and 3 from J, leaving 9 bases between them. CDR3 length: 13 residues. Germline V CDR1 and CDR2: MNHEY, SVGAGI. CDR3 loop: CASSFGGDYGYTF. In DNA form, the CDR3 reads TGTGCCAGCAGTTTCGGGGGAGACTATGGCTACACCTTC.

The V gene is TRBV30, the J gene TRBJ2-2; no reliable D call. Looked up from germline, CDR1 is GTSNPN and CDR2 is SVGIG (reference sequence). The germline V and J ends were trimmed by 4 bases and 5 bases, with 14 bases remaining between them. The CDR3 extends over 14 amino acids. The CDR3 DNA reads as TGTGCCTGGACTGAAACGAGTTTGACCGGGGAGCTGTTTTTT. As protein: CAWTETSLTGELFF.

This clone is medium-sized in the sample. The CDR3 nucleotides are TGCGCCAGCAGCCGGACAGTTGCGGGAGAGCAGTACTTC. This codes for CASSRTVAGEQYF. The V and J genes are TRBV5-1 and TRBJ2-7; D is perhaps TRBD1 or TRBD2 (6 bases each). The V end was cut by 4 bases, the J end by 7 bases, with 15 bases between. Germline CDR1 SGHRS, CDR2 YFSETQ. This CDR3 is 13 amino acids long.

The chain carries TRBV7-6 and TRBJ1-1; D is uncertain. With 1 base removed from V and 1 base from J, the gap between germline ends came to 4 bases. The germline V gene has CDR1 SGHVS and CDR2 FNYEAQ. The length of the CDR3 is 13 residues. The CDR3 spells CASSLGKNTEAFF. The CDR3 nucleotides read TGTGCCAGCAGCTTAGGAAAGAACACTGAAGCTTTCTTT.

The CDR3 reads CAWRPGQANQPQHF. The CDR3 DNA sequence: TGTGCCTGGAGACCCGGACAGGCCAATCAGCCCCAGCATTTT. The chain links TRBV30 to TRBJ1-5, with 7 bases lining up with TRBD1. Germline V gene data show CDR1 as GTSNPN and CDR2 as SVGIG (reference sequence). Trimming removed 3 bases from V and 3 bases from J; junction bases left unmatched: 5. The CDR3 sequence is 14 residues long.

The chain couples TRBV6-6 to TRBJ1-1; weak D call: TRBD1 (6 bases). With 6 bases removed from V and 3 bases from J, the gap between germline ends came to 11 bases. CDR1 MNHNY and CDR2 SVGAGI come from the germline V gene (reference sequence). The CDR3 spans 13 residues. CDR3 residues: CASSPRGHTEAFF. CDR3 coding DNA: TGTGCCAGCAGCCCCAGGGGCCACACTGAAGCTTTCTTT.

This clone was counted once. V is TRBV5-1 and J is TRBJ1-1; D call uncertain. The V gene's germline CDR1 is SGHRS and CDR2 YFSETQ. This CDR3 has 14 residues. V was pared by 0 bases and J by 1 base, with 7 bases between. Here the CDR3 reads CASSLEPGNTEAFF. Here the CDR3 DNA reads TGCGCCAGCAGCTTGGAACCAGGGAACACTGAAGCTTTCTTT.

The V and J genes are TRBV24-1 and TRBJ2-2; 7 bases are a match to TRBD2. The CDR3 covers 15 residues. The junction had 7 bases not matched to a gene; V was cut back by 10 bases and J by 0 bases. Germline assignment: CDR1 KGHDR and CDR2 SFDVKD. The CDR3 region has the DNA TGTGCCACTGCTAGCGGTTCTCCGAACACCGGGGAGCTGTTTTTT. The encoded protein is CATASGSPNTGELFF.

The rearrangement links TRBV4-1 to TRBJ1-3, with 7 bases identical to TRBD1. The CDR3 totals 16 residues. CDR1 is MGHRA and CDR2 is YSYEKL in the germline V gene. J gave up 2 bases and V 5 bases, and 9 bases lay outside the gene matches. CDR3 sequence: CASSFSAGQAGNTIYF. DNA for the CDR3: TGCGCCAGCAGCTTCTCCGCCGGACAGGCTGGAAACACCATATATTTT.

This chain joins TRBV2 and TRBJ2-1; the D is unclear. Trimming stripped 6 bases from V and 6 bases from J, with 21 bases between. Per the germline V gene, CDR1 is SNHLY and CDR2 is FYNNEI. This CDR3 is built from 16 residues. The CDR3 loop is CASSFSPPGYLNEQFF. Here the CDR3 DNA reads TGTGCCAGCAGCTTCTCACCACCGGGCTATCTCAATGAGCAGTTCTTC.

The chain joins TRBV7-8 to TRBJ2-7, with 12 bases aligning to TRBD2. CDR3 length equals 14 residues. Germline values: CDR1 SGHVS, CDR2 FQNEAQ. Trimming cost V 5 bases and J 6 bases; bases outside gene matches: 5. The CDR3 region is CASSPRLAGAEQYF. CDR3 DNA sequence: TGTGCCAGCAGCCCCCGACTAGCGGGAGCCGAGCAGTACTTC.

The V call is TRBV18, the J call TRBJ2-1, with TRBD1 identical over 9 bases. J gave up 10 bases and V 8 bases, and 12 bases lay outside the gene matches. Germline V gene lookup returns CDR1 KGHSH and CDR2 LQKENI. There are 14 residues in the CDR3. This CDR3 is CASSTGGASGEQFF. The CDR3 region has the DNA TGTGCCAGCAGTACAGGGGGCGCTTCTGGGGAGCAGTTCTTC.

This chain joins TRBV3-1 (or the pseudogene TRBV3-2) and TRBJ1-2; TRBD1 agrees at 7 bases. CDR1 is LGHDT and CDR2 is YNNKEL in the germline V gene (reference sequence). CDR3 length equals 13 residues. J was trimmed by 4 bases and V by 10 bases; bases with no gene match: 9. The CDR3 here is CATRTGGGYGYTF. CDR3 DNA: TGTGCCACCAGGACAGGAGGAGGCTATGGCTACACCTTC.

The J gene is TRBJ2-3, the V gene TRBV29-1, with 9 bases that match TRBD2. J lost 4 bases, V lost 8 bases, and 16 bases had no gene match. The CDR3 loop spans 16 amino acids. Germline V gives CDR1 SQVTM, CDR2 ANQGSEA. The CDR3, as DNA: TGCAGCTTCTTGGGGGGACTAGCCTTTAGGGCAGATACGCAGTATTTT. This translates into CSFLGGLAFRADTQYF.

This chain links TRBV2 with TRBJ1-1, with D uncertain. V dropped 2 bases and J dropped 1 base, with 8 bases sitting between them. There are 14 residues in the CDR3. Germline CDR1 and CDR2: SNHLY and FYNNEI. CDR3 residues: CASSETPANTEAFF. The CDR3, as DNA: TGTGCCAGCAGTGAAACCCCGGCGAACACTGAAGCTTTCTTT.

This chain links TRBV11-2 with TRBJ2-5, with a weak D call TRBD2 (6 bases). The V end lost 4 bases, the J end lost 5 bases, and 14 bases lay between the germline ends. Germline V lookup: CDR1 SGHAT, CDR2 FQNNGV. This CDR3 comprises 14 residues. DNA for the CDR3: TGTGCCAGCAGCTCTCGGACGGGGAGGGAGACCCAGTACTTC. Its translation is CASSSRTGRETQYF. Together with reference TRBV11-2 and TRBJ2-5, the CDR3 gives the full variable domain: EAGVAQSPRYKIIEKRQSVAFWCNPISGHATLYWYQQILGQGPKLLIQFQNNGVVDDSQLPKDRFSAERLKGVDSTLKIQPAKLEDSAVYLCASSSRTGRETQYFGPGTRLLVL.

The V call is TRBV4-2, the J call TRBJ2-3; TRBD2 aligns across 7 bases. The V gene's germline CDR1 is LGHNA and CDR2 YNFKEQ. The length of the CDR3 is 13 residues. Trimming removed 0 bases from V and 14 bases from J; junction bases left unmatched: 8. CDR3 DNA: TGTGCCAGCAGCCAAGATTGGCGGGAGTCGCTGTATTTT. Protein: CASSQDWRESLYF.

V is TRBV5-1 and J is TRBJ1-5; D remains unclear. V dropped 4 bases and J dropped 4 bases, with 9 bases sitting between them. CDR1 and CDR2 from the germline V gene are SGHRS and YFSETQ. The length of the CDR3 is 13 residues. The CDR3 DNA follows: TGCGCCAGCAGCACGACACCGAATCAGCCCCAGCATTTT. Translated, it gives CASSTTPNQPQHF. The complete variable domain, with remaining parts taken from reference TRBV5-1 and TRBJ1-5, reads KAGVTQTPRYLIKTRGQQVTLSCSPISGHRSVSWYQQTPGQGLQFLFEYFSETQRNKGNFPGRFSGRQFSNSRSEMNVSTLELGDSALYLCASSTTPNQPQHFGDGTRLSIL.

The V and J genes are TRBV3-1 (or the pseudogene TRBV3-2) and TRBJ1-1, with 8 nucleotides matching TRBD1. The germline gives CDR1 LGHDT, CDR2 YNNKEL (reference sequence). The J segment lost 11 bases and the V segment lost 1 base, leaving 3 bases of the junction unmatched. This CDR3 spans 12 amino acids. In DNA form, the CDR3 reads TGTGCCAGCAGCCAAGGTCAGGGGGCTGCTTTCTTT. It specifies CASSQGQGAAFF.

J is TRBJ1-5 and V is TRBV29-1; 9 nucleotides align to TRBD1. The CDR3 has 13 amino acids. V trimming: 4 bases; J trimming: 9 bases; junction bases outside the gene matches: 7. CDR1 is SQVTM, CDR2 ANQGSEA, per germline. For the CDR3, the DNA is TGCAGCGTTGGGACAGGGGAGGATGGGCCCCAGCATTTT. Translated: CSVGTGEDGPQHF.